The clone carrying this T cell receptor beta chain was detected once. This entry is derived from a study of PD-L1 blockade in urothelial cancer. Study context: About 90% of the 29 patients were males with bladder-origin urothelial cancer.

Data came from immunoSEQ multiplex PCR; TCRdb stores just in-frame clones and leaves some out. The sample records about 110,000 clones, more than 85% being singletons. Time point denoted: peripheral blood 6 weeks after treatment start. Each patient contributed between 1 and 8 total time points of blood mononuclear cells, pretreatment and during treatment. J gave up 6 bases and V 2 bases, and 6 bases lay outside the gene matches. The CDR3 length is 15 residues. The germline gives CDR1 SGHAT, CDR2 FQNNGV. This TCR derives from a man aged 60-69 years with urothelial cancer. The sequences come from PBMCs, collected around atezolizumab (anti-PD-L1) treatment. The rearrangement joins TRBV11-2 to TRBJ2-1; 8 bases map to TRBD1. The DNA of the CDR3 is TGTGCCAGCAGCTTAACAGGGGGGAGCTTCAATGAGCAGTTCTTC. This encodes CASSLTGGSFNEQFF.